This TCR beta chain was recovered during a study of beta chain features in type 1 diabetes. The germline CDR1 and CDR2 sequences are MDHEN and SYDVKM. Trimming took 6 bases from V and 4 from J, leaving 18 bases between them. This CDR3 spans 16 amino acids. Study results and limitations: A moderate, significant TCRB CDR3 shortening appeared in type 1 diabetes across four CD4+ subsets. Type 1 diabetes patients had fewer VDJ junction insertions and more deletions.

This clone was seen a handful of times. Its antigen is not known. Reverse transcribing all isolated RNA meant expressed TCRB transcripts were sequenced. Clones were sequenced by immunoSEQ multiplex PCR, and TCRdb holds only the in-frame ones, with some missing. The sample holds about 360,000 clones, over 10% seen once. Material: naive CD4+ T cells from blood. This clonotype originated in a man between 18 and 35 years old in good health. V is TRBV28 and J is TRBJ2-2, with D possibly being TRBD2 (7 bases). The CDR3, as DNA: TGTGCCAGCAGGCCGACTAGCAGGGGCCCCACCGGGGAGCTGTTTTTT. Translating gives CASRPTSRGPTGELFF. The entire variable domain, with the rest obtained from reference TRBV28 and TRBJ2-2, is as follows: DVKVTQSSRYLVKRTGEKVFLECVQDMDHENMFWYRQDPGLGLRLIYFSYDVKMKEKGDIPEGYSVSREKKERFSLILESASTNQTSMYLCASRPTSRGPTGELFFGEGSRLTVL.